This T cell receptor beta chain appears in the sequencing data of a study of OX40 agonist ivuxolimab in advanced cancers. Study conclusions and caveats: Researchers did not establish what antigens the expanded peripheral T cells target. Low normalized T-cell clonal expansion was additionally recorded for some nonresponders.

The method was immunoSEQ multiplex PCR; TCRdb's version includes in-frame clones alone and lacks a portion of them. Of roughly 91,000 clones detected, about 90% appear once; the ten largest clones hold around 0.85%. This CDR3 contains 13 residues. Germline trimming cut 4 bases from V and 4 bases from J; bases unmatched to any gene: 5. The V gene's germline CDR1 is SGHDT and CDR2 YYEEEE. The table lists this clone with a few counts. What it binds is unknown. The receptor's source is an adult with an advanced solid tumor such as melanoma, head and neck, liver or kidney cancer. The chain uses TRBV5-6 and TRBJ2-7, with 7 positions matching TRBD2. Sequencing was performed on CD4+ or CD8+ T cells sorted from blood, taken in a trial of the OX40 agonist ivuxolimab. For the CDR3, the DNA is TGTGCCAGCAGCGTCGGGACTAAGTACGAGCAGTACTTC. Protein: CASSVGTKYEQYF.